This is a list of T cell receptor beta chains from one sample in a study of shared clonotypes between healthy human individuals. The repertoire was sequenced with immunoSEQ multiplex PCR; TCRdb's copy has only in-frame clones and lacks some. Found here are some 470,000 clones, approximately 80% of them singletons; the top ten hold roughly 13%. Sequencing was done on a sample of PBMCs. All receptors derive from a woman between 35 and 50 years old in good health. Some clones in this sample may be carry-over from other donors' samples. Each CDR3 is given with its conserved first and last residue. The D gene is left open where the match is weak. Clone sizes are given selectively: once, few, many, or a class where the clone is expanded.

>TRBD1|TRBV5-1|TRBJ2-4|.
TGCGCCAGCAGCCAGGGACAGTTTCTAGCCAAAAACATTCAGTACTTC
CASSQGQFLAKNIQYF
>.|TRBV6-6|TRBJ2-2|.
TGTGCCAGCAGTTACCGTGCAGGGCACACCGGGGAGCTGTTTTTT
CASSYRAGHTGELFF
>.|TRBV14|TRBJ2-1|few
TGTGCCAGCAGCGTAAACAGCCTACCTTCGCAGTTCTTC
CASSVNSLPSQFF
>TRBD2|TRBV18|TRBJ2-1|.
TGTGCCAGCTCACCAGGTAGCGGGAGAAATGAGCAGTTCTTC
CASSPGSGRNEQFF
>TRBD2|TRBV5-1|TRBJ2-1|few
TGCGCCAGCAGCTTGTTTGTGGGAGGGTCCGGTGAGCAGTTCTTC
CASSLFVGGSGEQFF
>.|TRBV4-3|TRBJ2-3|.
TGCGCCAGCAGCCAAGATGGAGGCCCACGCACAGATACGCAGTATTTT
CASSQDGGPRTDTQYF
>TRBD1|TRBV27|TRBJ2-7|.
TGTGCCAGCAGCCCCGACAGGGGAGGCTACGAGCAGTACTTC
CASSPDRGGYEQYF
>TRBD2|TRBV6-4|TRBJ2-1|.
TGTGCCACCAGCGCCAGGATTAGCGGGAGTGCACCCCAAGAGCAGTTCTTC
CATSARISGSAPQEQFF
>.|TRBV19|TRBJ1-5|few
TGTGCCAGCCCGCCGAGGGATCCTCAGCCCCAGCATTTT
CASPPRDPQPQHF
>.|TRBV6-5|TRBJ1-2|.
TGTGCCAGCAGTTACTCGAGGGACATACGAGGCTACACCTTC
CASSYSRDIRGYTF
>.|TRBV5-1|TRBJ1-1|few
TGCGCCAGCAGCCCCCTCATTGACACTGAAGCTTTCTTT
CASSPLIDTEAFF
>TRBD2|TRBV7-2|TRBJ2-3|.
TGTGCCAGCAGCTTAGGCGGGAGTGGGTCAGATACGCAGTATTTT
CASSLGGSGSDTQYF
>.|TRBV29-1|TRBJ2-3|.
TGCAGCGTTCCCTTGGGGCGGGGGCCAACAGATACGCAATATTTT
CSVPLGRGPTDTQYF
>.|TRBV5-6|TRBJ2-2|.
TGTGCCAGCAGCACCTACTATGACTCGAACACCGGGGAGCTGTTTTTT
CASSTYYDSNTGELFF
>TRBD1|TRBV27|TRBJ1-4|.
TGTGCCAGCAGCCGACAGGGGATAAATGAAAAACTGTTTTTT
CASSRQGINEKLFF
>.|TRBV9|TRBJ2-7|.
TGTGCCAGCAGCCTCCACCGGGACTCTCCGCCCTACGAGCAGTACTTC
CASSLHRDSPPYEQYF
>TRBD1|TRBV5-1|TRBJ2-7|.
TGCGCCAGCAGCTTGGCGGGACAGGGTTTTGGAGAGCAGTACTTC
CASSLAGQGFGEQYF
>TRBD1|TRBV29-1|TRBJ2-3|once
TGCAGCGTTGGTTGGTCAGGGGGCATAGATACGCAGTATTTT
CSVGWSGGIDTQYF
>.|TRBV2|TRBJ2-5|.
TGTGCCAGCAACCTCGACAGGCAAGAGACCCAGTACTTC
CASNLDRQETQYF
>TRBD1|TRBV2|TRBJ1-5|.
TGTGCCAGCAGAGCCGGGACAGGAGGCAATCAGCCCCAGCATTTT
CASRAGTGGNQPQHF
>TRBD1|TRBV30|TRBJ1-2|.
TGTGCCTGGATTCGGGACAGCTATGGCTACACCTTC
CAWIRDSYGYTF
>.|TRBV21-1|TRBJ1-1|.
TGTGCCAGCAGCCTCCCGTCGGGTCAGGGACTTCAGAACACTGAAGCTTTCTTT
CASSLPSGQGLQNTEAFF
>.|TRBV7-6|TRBJ1-1|.
TGTGCCAGCAGCTTGAGTGGTGATTGGGGTACTGAAGCTTTCTTT
CASSLSGDWGTEAFF
>TRBD1|TRBV5-1|TRBJ2-7|many
TGCGCCAGCAGCGGACAGGCCTACGAGCAGTACTTC
CASSGQAYEQYF
>.|TRBV18|TRBJ1-1|.
TGTGCCAGCTCACCAGGGCAAAACACTGAAGCTTTCTTT
CASSPGQNTEAFF
>TRBD1|TRBV5-4|TRBJ2-7|once
TGTGCCAGCAGCCAAACCGTGGACAGGGCTGGGTACGAGCAGTACTTC
CASSQTVDRAGYEQYF
>TRBD2|TRBV5-1|TRBJ2-1|.
TGCGCCAGCAGCTTGGAGACTAGCGCAAACAATGAGCAGTTCTTC
CASSLETSANNEQFF
>.|TRBV14|TRBJ2-1|few
TGTGCCAGCAGCCAAGAGTTCGGGAGTGCCCCATACAATGAGCAGTTCTTC
CASSQEFGSAPYNEQFF
>TRBD1|TRBV5-4|TRBJ2-5|.
TGTGCCAGCAGCCGCGAAACAGGGGCGACCCAGTACTTC
CASSRETGATQYF
>.|TRBV10-3|TRBJ1-5|.
TGTGCCATCAGGGACAGTTCCAATCAGCCCCAGCATTTT
CAIRDSSNQPQHF
>.|TRBV11-2|TRBJ2-7|.
TGTGCCAGCAGCCTAAGTCAGGACGAGCAGTACTTC
CASSLSQDEQYF
>.|TRBV28|TRBJ1-2|.
TGTGCCAGCAGCCTACTCCCGGGGGGAGGCCCTGGCTACACCTTC
CASSLLPGGGPGYTF
>.|TRBV9|TRBJ2-5|.
TGTGCCAGCAGCACCCCGGGAACGGGAGAGACCCAGTACTTC
CASSTPGTGETQYF
>TRBD2|TRBV7-2|TRBJ2-7|.
TGTGCCAGCAGCTTAGTAGCGGGAGAACGAGGGGGTTGGCGGGAGCAGTACTTC
CASSLVAGERGGWREQYF
>.|TRBV28|TRBJ1-5|.
TGTGCCAGCAGCCGCCGACAAGCCGGGACGGGAATTAATCAGCCCCAGCATTTT
CASSRRQAGTGINQPQHF
>TRBD2|TRBV5-1|TRBJ2-3|.
TGCGCCAGCACGGCGGGAGTGGGCGCAGATACGCAGTATTTT
CASTAGVGADTQYF
>.|TRBV20-1|TRBJ2-1|few
TGCAGTGCCATTACTAGCAGTGAGCAGTTCTTC
CSAITSSEQFF
>.|TRBV14|TRBJ1-2|.
TGTGCCAGCAGCACGGGCCGAAATTATGGCTACACCTTC
CASSTGRNYGYTF
>TRBD2|TRBV5-1|TRBJ2-5|.
TGCGCCAGCAGCTCAGGGACTAGCGGGAGGCTCCAAGAGACCCAGTACTTC
CASSSGTSGRLQETQYF
>TRBD1|TRBV7-6|TRBJ1-2|few
TGTGCCAGCAGCTTAGGAGTTGGCAGGGGGTTCGAAGGCTACACCTTC
CASSLGVGRGFEGYTF
>TRBD2|TRBV4-1|TRBJ2-7|many
TGCGCCAGCAGCCCGAGTCACACTAGCGGGAGCCAACCGTACTTC
CASSPSHTSGSQPYF
>.|TRBV11-2|TRBJ1-5|few
TGTGCCAGCAGCCGATGGGTGGACCAGCCCCAGCATTTT
CASSRWVDQPQHF
>.|TRBV7-9|TRBJ1-5|.
TGTGCCAGCAGCTTAGGCCGGGCAGGGTCGTATGGTCAGCCCCAGCACTTT
CASSLGRAGSYGQPQHF
>TRBD2|TRBV5-1|TRBJ2-7|.
TGCGCCAGCAGCTCCGGACTAGCGATAGACGAGCAGTACTTC
CASSSGLAIDEQYF
>.|TRBV5-1|TRBJ2-5|.
TGCGCCAGCAGCTTGTGGGGGCAGGGGCAAGAGACCCAGTACTTC
CASSLWGQGQETQYF
>.|TRBV27|TRBJ2-5|.
TGTGCCAGAGTTCCGGTAGTCCCCCCTCAAGAGACCCAGTACTTC
CARVPVVPPQETQYF